The T cell receptor beta chain under discussion was sequenced for a study of cytomegalovirus exposure and HLA in healthy donors. The study, taken as a whole, reports: Presence/absence results assume similar sequencing depth per donor, which may not hold. On later analysis, the bulk of CMV-associated TCR beta chains appeared to be HLA-restricted.

Turning to this clone: Its antigen is undetermined.

Primers included in the PCR were 60 Vbeta and 13 Jbeta primers. Original handling: Approximately 11 million of some 80 million unique TCR beta chains were shared, per a later count. Profiling relied on immunoSEQ multiplex PCR, and the TCRdb table lists in-frame clones only, not all of them. V, J and clone size derive from that table, while D and trimming were established from the DNA sequence. The table has some 180,000 clones, 75% to 90% seen once; the top ten hold approximately 2.4%. The V end lost 6 bases, the J end lost 6 bases, and 6 bases lay between the germline ends. The CDR3 totals 11 residues. Germline CDR1 is SQVTM and CDR2 is ANQGSEA.

This receptor was obtained from a male donor in good health and CMV-seronegative. The chain recombines TRBV29-1 with TRBJ2-6; unclear D gene. Material: PBMCs. The CDR3 DNA is TGCAGCGTCCGGTCGGCCAACGTCCTGACTTTC. This translates into CSVRSANVLTF.